The rows below give T cell receptor beta chains drawn from one sample of a study of cytomegalovirus exposure and HLA in healthy donors. Using immunoSEQ multiplex PCR, the repertoire was profiled, and TCRdb retains in-frame clones only, with some absent. The table records 100,000 to 120,000 clones, around nine tenths of them present only once. The sample consisted of PBMCs. These receptor sequences come from a woman in her 30s in good health and CMV-seropositive. CDR3s include the opening cysteine and the closing phenylalanine or tryptophan. Fields, in order: clone size, D gene, V gene, CDR3 length, J gene, CDR3 protein, CDR3 DNA. The D gene is left open where the match is weak. Some rows have no size entry. The others give once, few or many, or a class for an expanded clone.

.,TRBD1,TRBV2,17,TRBJ1-5,CASSEEARRGWYQPQHF,TGTGCCAGCAGTGAAGAAGCCCGCAGGGGGTGGTATCAGCCCCAGCATTTT
.,.,TRBV7-8,15,TRBJ1-4,CASSPRRATNEKLFF,TGTGCCAGCAGCCCTAGGCGAGCAACTAATGAAAAACTGTTTTTT
.,TRBD1,TRBV9,16,TRBJ2-1,CASSTQQGSSYNEQFF,TGTGCCAGCAGCACCCAACAGGGGAGCTCCTACAATGAGCAGTTCTTC
few,.,TRBV7-3,13,TRBJ1-6,CASSTHSTGPLHF,TGTGCCAGCAGCACCCACTCGACTGGTCCCCTCCACTTT
.,TRBD1,TRBV5-1,15,TRBJ2-7,CASSPDDRGIYEQYF,TGCGCCAGCAGCCCAGACGACAGGGGGATCTACGAGCAGTACTTC
.,.,TRBV4-2,14,TRBJ2-5,CASSPGEFQETQYF,TGTGCCAGCAGCCCAGGGGAATTCCAAGAGACCCAGTACTTC
.,TRBD1,TRBV19,15,TRBJ1-2,CASSPHRDRGLGYTF,TGTGCCAGTAGCCCCCACCGGGACAGGGGGCTTGGCTACACCTTC
.,.,TRBV5-1,14,TRBJ2-7,CASSELGDIYEQYF,TGCGCCAGCAGCGAGCTAGGCGATATTTACGAGCAGTACTTC
.,.,TRBV7-2,14,TRBJ2-6,CATGGASGANVLTF,TGTGCCACCGGAGGGGCCTCTGGGGCCAACGTCCTGACTTTC
.,TRBD2,TRBV6-1,15,TRBJ2-1,CASSKPGLADNEQFF,TGTGCCAGCAGTAAACCGGGACTAGCGGATAATGAGCAGTTCTTC
.,.,TRBV4-3,15,TRBJ2-6,CASSQEGAGANVLTF,TGCGCCAGCAGCCAAGAAGGGGCTGGGGCCAACGTCCTGACTTTC
.,.,TRBV19,14,TRBJ1-3,CASSIRTFGNTIYF,TGTGCCAGTAGTATCAGGACATTTGGAAACACCATATATTTT
.,.,TRBV4-1,15,TRBJ1-1,CASSQAARGAIEAFF,TGCGCCAGCAGCCAAGCCGCCCGGGGGGCGATTGAAGCTTTCTTT
.,TRBD1,TRBV2,15,TRBJ2-2,CASRRTGGLGGELFF,TGTGCCAGCAGGCGCACAGGGGGCCTAGGCGGGGAGCTGTTTTTT
.,TRBD2,TRBV5-6,15,TRBJ2-7,CASSLPGGSSYEQYF,TGTGCCAGCAGCCTCCCCGGGGGGAGCTCCTACGAGCAGTACTTC
.,TRBD2,TRBV6-5,15,TRBJ2-3,CASSLAGGSTDTQYF,TGTGCCAGCAGCCTAGCGGGAGGGAGCACAGATACGCAGTATTTT